These T cell receptor beta chains were read from a single sample in a study of metastatic and nonmetastatic thyroid tumors. TCRdb re-called the PCR reads through MiXCR. The table records 24,000 or so clones, about 22% of them present only once. Material: tumor tissue. The source is a female donor with papillary thyroid cancer or a benign thyroid nodule (not recorded which). Some clones in this sample may be carry-over from other donors' samples. Each CDR3 is given with its conserved first and last residue. The order of the fields is J gene, D gene, clone size, V gene, CDR3 protein, CDR3 DNA. A D gene is named only where the DNA matches it firmly. Only part of the rows carry a size: once, few, many, or a class if the clone is expanded.

>TRBJ1-5|NA|few|TRBV6-2/TRBV6-3
CASRPDYPLTGVLNQPQHF
TGTGCCAGCAGACCGGATTACCCTCTGACAGGCGTACTCAATCAGCCCCAGCATTTT
>TRBJ2-7|NA|few|TRBV6-2/TRBV6-3
CASSYRPSSYEQYF
TGTGCCAGCAGTTACCGGCCTTCATCCTACGAGCAGTACTTC
>TRBJ2-1|TRBD2|NA|TRBV6-5
CASSYSGLAGSYNEQFF
TGTGCCAGCAGTTACTCTGGACTAGCGGGCTCCTACAATGAGCAGTTCTTC
>TRBJ2-7|NA|NA|TRBV27
CASSSPGTGGYEQYF
TGTGCCAGCAGTTCCCCAGGGACTGGGGGGTACGAGCAGTACTTC
>TRBJ2-7|NA|medium-sized|TRBV11-2
CASSLRVVGEQYF
TGTGCCAGCAGTCTTCGCGTGGTCGGCGAGCAGTACTTC
>TRBJ1-3|NA|few|TRBV12-3/TRBV12-4
CASSLVGTVYF
TGTGCCAGCAGTTTAGTGGGCACCGTATATTTT
>TRBJ2-5|NA|few|TRBV6-4
CASSEAEQETQYF
TGTGCCAGCAGTGAAGCGGAGCAAGAGACCCAGTACTTC
>TRBJ2-1|TRBD2|NA|TRBV25-1
CASSLMAGADEQFF
TGTGCCAGCAGTTTAATGGCGGGAGCGGATGAGCAGTTCTTC
>TRBJ2-3|TRBD2|few|TRBV20-1
CSALTSGSTDTQYF
TGCAGTGCCCTGACTAGCGGGAGCACAGATACGCAGTATTTT
>TRBJ2-7|NA|few|TRBV27
CASSLGPGSLYEQYF
TGTGCCAGCAGTTTAGGGCCAGGGTCCCTCTACGAGCAGTACTTC
>TRBJ2-3|TRBD2|many|TRBV24-1
CATSDFSRTSGRHTDTQYF
TGTGCCACCAGTGATTTCAGCCGGACTAGCGGGAGGCACACAGATACGCAGTATTTT
>TRBJ1-6|NA|few|TRBV27
CDSSLSSSYNSTLHF
TGTGACAGCAGTTTATCCAGCTCCTATAATTCAACCCTCCACTTT
>TRBJ1-2|TRBD1|NA|TRBV6-1
CASRPGGADYGYTF
TGTGCCAGCAGACCAGGGGGCGCGGACTATGGCTACACCTTC
>TRBJ2-7|TRBD2|many|TRBV5-1
CASSLYGTSEYEQYF
TGCGCCAGCAGCTTATACGGGACTAGCGAGTACGAGCAGTACTTC
>TRBJ2-3|NA|many|TRBV4-2
CASSQELATPTSTDTQYF
TGTGCCAGCAGCCAAGAGCTAGCAACCCCGACTAGCACAGATACGCAGTATTTT
>TRBJ2-4|NA|many|TRBV20-1
CSADGAAAKNIQYF
TGCAGTGCTGATGGCGCCGCGGCCAAAAACATTCAGTACTTC
>TRBJ1-6|NA|few|TRBV28
CASSLRRTNSPLHF
TGTGCCAGCAGTTTACGACGGACCAATTCACCCCTCCACTTT